The table lists the clone carrying this T cell receptor beta chain with a count of one. Its specificity is not known. The protocol was immunoSEQ multiplex PCR, while the TCRdb copy is restricted to in-frame clones and leaves out a portion. The sample consists of about 4,200 clones, 60% of them appearing once. Sorted subsets were CFSE-labeled and cultured less than six days with allogeneic dendritic cells. Naive CD45RA+ and memory CD45RO+ CD4+ or CD8+ T cells were FACS-sorted. The source of the sample is a study of regulatory dendritic cells for organ transplantation. Background on the study: On day 6, the dendritic cells were exposed to LPS. Study-level findings and limits: Memory CD8+ T cells were the most oligoclonal; naive cells were highly diverse. Resting memory CD8+ T cells held the most alloreactive clonotypes.

Trimming took 0 bases from V and 7 from J, leaving 7 bases between them. CDR3 size: 13 residues. CDR1 and CDR2 from the germline V gene are SGHTA and FQGTGA. The sequence was obtained from a human donor in good health. Sequenced input: memory CD8+ T cells from blood cultured with regulatory dendritic cells. Subset reported: CD45RO+ memory T cells. This sequence joins TRBV7-3 and TRBJ2-1; possibly TRBD2 for D (6 bases). CDR3 in amino acids: CASSLTRGNEQFF. For the CDR3, the DNA is TGTGCCAGCAGCTTAACGCGGGGAAATGAGCAGTTCTTC.